Listed below are T cell receptor beta chains from one sample, sequenced in a study of tumor and adjacent non-tumor tissue in lung cancer. Via MiXCR, TCRdb re-called the multiplex PCR reads, giving one row per CDR3 protein. The top ten clones hold 37% of a sample with some 100,000 distinct CDR3 sequences, more than 70% of them seen once. Sequenced input: lung tumor tissue. The source is a woman aged 60-70 years with non-small cell lung cancer. Each CDR3 is given with its conserved first and last residue. A D gene is named only where the DNA matches it firmly. Only some rows state a clone size, as once, few, many or a class for expanded clones.

CDR3 length,clone size,J gene,V gene,D gene,CDR3 protein,CDR3 DNA
13,NA,TRBJ1-1,TRBV28,TRBD1,CASSSWDRTEASF,TGTGCCAGCAGTTCATGGGACAGAACTGAAGCTTCCTTT
14,once,TRBJ1-6,TRBV29-1,NA,CSGLTGRGNSPLHF,TGCAGCGGGCTGACAGGACGCGGCAATTCACCCCTCCACTTT
13,NA,TRBJ1-2,TRBV28,NA,CASSWLPGKHATF,TGTGCCAGCAGTTGGTTGCCGGGAAAGCATGCCACCTTC
14,NA,TRBJ2-3,TRBV6-1,TRBD2,CASNEEWREYTQYF,TGTGCCAGCAATGAAGAATGGCGGGAGTATACGCAGTATTTT
13,NA,TRBJ1-1,TRBV6-1,NA,CASSSGSATEAFF,TGTGCCAGCAGTTCTGGATCGGCCACAGAAGCTTTCTTT
19,NA,TRBJ2-4,TRBV6-2/TRBV6-3,TRBD1,CATSNRDRGLYVDKNIQYF,TGTGCCACCAGTAACCGGGACAGGGGGCTGTATGTGGACAAAAACATTCAGTACTTC
13,NA,TRBJ1-1,TRBV14,NA,CPSSQGLHTEAFF,TGTCCCAGCAGCCAAGGGTTACATACTGAAGCTTTCTTT
16,NA,TRBJ2-7,TRBV11-2,NA,CASSLTTGTSSYEQYF,TGTGCCAGCAGCCTAACGACCGGGACAAGTTCCTACGAGCAGTACTTC
16,once,TRBJ2-3,TRBV11-3,TRBD1,CTSSLSGTGGAGTQYF,TGTACCAGCAGTCTATCCGGAACAGGGGGCGCGGGTACGCAGTATTTT
15,once,TRBJ2-7,TRBV7-8,NA,CASSSGMVMGSEQYF,TGTGCCAGCAGCTCCGGGATGGTAATGGGCAGCGAGCAGTACTTC
14,NA,TRBJ2-1,TRBV28,TRBD1,CASRRTGGYNEQFF,TGTGCCAGCAGGCGTACAGGGGGATATAATGAGCAGTTCTTC
12,NA,TRBJ1-2,TRBV20-1,NA,CSARTLNHGYTF,TGCAGTGCTAGAACTCTTAACCATGGCTACACCTTC
14,many,TRBJ2-4,TRBV20-1,NA,CSALLGFPKNIQYF,TGCAGTGCTCTGCTTGGGTTTCCCAAAAACATTCAGTACTTC
15,NA,TRBJ2-2,TRBV5-4,NA,CASSSGQRVTGELFF,TGTGCCAGCAGCTCGGGGCAGCGGGTCACCGGGGAGCTGTTTTTT
15,NA,TRBJ2-3,TRBV4-1,NA,CASSQDLGSNEPQYF,TGCGCCAGCAGCCAAGATCTAGGGTCCAATGAGCCCCAGTATTTT
13,NA,TRBJ2-3,TRBV20-1,NA,CSATQQAGDTHYF,TGCAGTGCTACTCAACAGGCAGGGGATACGCATTATTTT
15,NA,TRBJ2-5,TRBV6-5,TRBD2,CASSYSGRGGKAQYF,TGTGCCAGCAGTTACTCAGGGCGGGGGGGAAAGGCACAGTACTTC
14,NA,TRBJ2-5,TRBV11-2,NA,CASSLGDSQETQYF,TGCGCCAGCAGCTTAGGGGACTCCCAAGAGACCCAATACTTC
15,many,TRBJ1-1,TRBV6-2/TRBV6-3,NA,CATHLFSGMGTEAFF,TGTGCCACCCATCTCTTCTCGGGGATGGGGACTGAAGCTTTCTTT
14,NA,TRBJ2-1,TRBV20-1,TRBD2,CNAHGTSDFNEQFF,TGCAATGCCCACGGGACTAGTGATTTCAATGAGCAGTTCTTC
21,few,TRBJ2-7,TRBV12-3/TRBV12-4,TRBD1,CASSPGTGKLISSSTFYEQYF,TGTGCCAGCAGCCCCGGGACAGGTAAATTAATATCTTCCTCCACATTCTACGAGCAGTACTTC
16,NA,TRBJ2-3,TRBV5-1,TRBD2,CASSFGIAGLTNTQYF,TGCGCCAGCAGCTTTGGGATAGCGGGACTCACAAATACGCAGTATTTC
13,NA,TRBJ1-4,TRBV20-1,NA,CSALRDGIEKLLF,TGCAGTGCTCTACGGGACGGGATTGAAAAACTGCTGTTT
13,once,TRBJ1-2,TRBV6-2/TRBV6-3,NA,CARSSTDNYGYTF,TGTGCCAGGAGTTCGACGGACAACTATGGCTATACCTTC
15,few,TRBJ1-2,TRBV4-2,NA,CASSQDGTSNYGYIF,TGTGCCAGCAGTCAGGATGGGACCTCTAACTATGGCTACATCTTC